The source of this T cell receptor (beta chain) is a study of T-cell memory formation after mild COVID-19 (dated by TCRdb to the early 2020s). About the investigation overall: TCR sequence clusters from the two donors were largely donor specific. In a couple of donors, T-cell clones that expanded and contracted after mild COVID-19 were tracked by sequencing TCRalpha and TCRbeta repertoires over time. The cohort was made up of two young adult volunteers, one female and one male, who were previously healthy. The investigation overall reported the following: Contracting CD4+ clones turned up mainly in the CM and EM memory subsets, whereas EMRA was where CD8+ clones were enriched. Some responding clones were detected in pre-infection memory, suggesting pre-existing cross-reactive memory T cells joined the SARS-CoV-2 response. The study covered only two mild cases, and larger cohorts including severe cases with pre-infection samples were considered necessary. The second-wave clones that peaked on day 37 were not confirmed to be SARS-CoV-2 specific. Clones that contracted from day 15 to 85 showed balanced CD4/CD8 phenotypes, whereas a second wave of clones that expanded from day 15 to 37 leaned towards CD4+.

A few counts support this clonotype. Which antigen it targets is not known. Base qualities are missing; no much larger clone stands one base away. PBMCs were isolated by Ficoll-Paque density gradient centrifugation. Germline trimming amounts to 2 bases on V and 2 bases on J, with 4 as the count of junction bases outside the gene matches. Including the terminal cysteine and phenylalanine, the CDR3 comprises 14 residues. The DNA shown is the 42-base CDR3, in frame from base 1. According to the germline V gene, CDR1 reads SGHRS and CDR2 reads YFSETQ. Sequencing was performed on an Illumina NovaSeq 6000. TCRalpha and TCRbeta cDNA libraries were constructed by 5'RACE with constant-segment primers, with sample barcodes and unique molecular identifiers being introduced. RNA was extracted from every sample with Trizol reagent. Library amplification was performed in two PCR steps, and a second sample barcode and Illumina TruSeq adapters were introduced in the second step. Sequencing of the libraries was done on an Illumina NovaSeq, producing 2 x 150 bp paired-end reads. In the paper's pipeline: Demultiplexing of reads and collapsing into UMI-guided consensus sequences were performed with migec v1.2.7. Using mixcr v2.1.11, UMI consensuses were aligned to TRA and TRB V and J templates and then assembled into clonotypes. Clonotypes were classified as expanded or contracted when called significant by both edgeR and NoisET, with noise models trained on biological replicates. For edgeR calls, the thresholds were a false discovery rate-adjusted p below 0.01 and a log2 fold-change of 1. As an exploratory analysis of dynamics, PCA with hierarchical clustering was applied to max-normalized trajectories of the 1000 most abundant clonotypes. Each responding clone was given a CD4 or CD8 phenotype based on the CD4+ and CD8+ repertoires, which had been sequenced separately. Clones were called with MiXCR by TCRdb after fastp trimmed the public reads at Q25, and only in-frame beta chains were retained. Entries that share a CDR3 protein sequence are merged under the most common genes and DNA. These V and J calls derive from TCRdb rather than the authors' analysis. This sample comprises hundreds of thousands of distinct CDR3 sequences, about a fifth of them detected only once. Around 12% of the sample is held by the ten biggest clonotypes.

Specimen: PBMCs or a T cell subset sorted from them (not recorded which). The TCR sequence derives from an adult woman who had mild COVID-19 (a few samples of this study predate the infection). The sample titles of this study are shuffled in the database, so cell type and time point are left out; the donor was told from shared clones. The chain is made from TRBV5-1 and TRBJ2-7; 7 nucleotides in the junction match TRBD2. The encoded CDR3 is CASSFSGPPYEQYF. The DNA sequence reads TGCGCCAGCAGCTTTAGCGGGCCCCCCTACGAGCAGTACTTC.